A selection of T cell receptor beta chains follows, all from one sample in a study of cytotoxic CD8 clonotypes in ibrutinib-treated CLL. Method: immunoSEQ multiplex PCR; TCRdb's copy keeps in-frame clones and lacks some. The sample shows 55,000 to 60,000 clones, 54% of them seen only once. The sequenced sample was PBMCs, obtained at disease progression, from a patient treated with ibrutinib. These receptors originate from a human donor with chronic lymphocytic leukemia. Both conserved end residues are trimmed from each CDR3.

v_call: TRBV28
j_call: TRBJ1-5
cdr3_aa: ASSFPGASNQPQH

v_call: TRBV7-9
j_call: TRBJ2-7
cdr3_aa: ASSEDGTGNPYEQY

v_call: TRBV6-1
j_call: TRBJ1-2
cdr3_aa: ASSYRGIYGYT

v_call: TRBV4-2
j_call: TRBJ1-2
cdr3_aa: ASSPKTGLYGYT

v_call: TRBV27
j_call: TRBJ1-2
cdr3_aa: ASRPTGQGLYYT

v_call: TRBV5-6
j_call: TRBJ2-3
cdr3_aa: ASSLRRGVYADTQY

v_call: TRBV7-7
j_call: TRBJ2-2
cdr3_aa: ASKQTSTGELF

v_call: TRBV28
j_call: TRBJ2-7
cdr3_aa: ASSLYPSGRSEQY

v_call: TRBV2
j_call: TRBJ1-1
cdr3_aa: ASNHEGILAF

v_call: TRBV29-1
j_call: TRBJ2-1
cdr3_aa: SVVRLAGGYNEQF

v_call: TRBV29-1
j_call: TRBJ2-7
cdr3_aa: SVEGQGTYEQY

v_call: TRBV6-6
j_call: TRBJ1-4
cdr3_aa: ASSYEEGAREKLF

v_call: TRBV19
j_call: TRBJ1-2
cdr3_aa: ATSSDWANYGYT

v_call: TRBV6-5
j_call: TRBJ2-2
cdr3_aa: ASTYSGELF

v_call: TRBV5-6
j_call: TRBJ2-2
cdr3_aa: ASSTGLQPAGELF

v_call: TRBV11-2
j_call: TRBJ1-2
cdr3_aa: ASSSGGLKYGYT

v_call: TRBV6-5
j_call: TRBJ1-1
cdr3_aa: ASSYLRQENTEAF

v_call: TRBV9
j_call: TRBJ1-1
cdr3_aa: ASSEPFQGRPEAF

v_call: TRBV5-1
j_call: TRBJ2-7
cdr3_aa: ASSLDYWGQSSYEQY

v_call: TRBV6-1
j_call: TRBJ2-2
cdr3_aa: ASSETGLGTGELF

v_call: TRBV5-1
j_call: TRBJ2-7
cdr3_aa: ASSLRQGNEQY

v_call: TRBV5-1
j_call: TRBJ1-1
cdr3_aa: ASSQLITGETEAF